This entry is about one T cell receptor beta chain. Its specificity is not known. These data are taken from a study of T cell responses to AZD1222 COVID-19 vaccine. Study-level findings and limits: Repertoire samples came only from after the peak T cell response. Females outnumbered males among donors, who were mostly white British; clonal diversity was possibly underestimated.

Trimming cost V 5 bases and J 4 bases; bases outside gene matches: 7. The germline V gene encodes CDR1 MNHNY and CDR2 SVGAGI (reference sequence). This CDR3 contains 17 residues. Assay used: immunoSEQ multiplex PCR; TCRdb lists only in-frame clones, some missing. The data show about 170,000 clones, with approximately 90% seen just once and 2.6% held by the top ten. The receptor was isolated from an adult in good health. The chain joins TRBV6-6 to TRBJ2-1; 14 bases are shared with TRBD2. Source: peripheral blood, taken on day 0 of AZD1222 vaccination. The CDR3 bases are TGTGCCAGCAGTCGGGGGACTAGCGGGAGAGTGTACAATGAGCAGTTCTTC. Its protein is CASSRGTSGRVYNEQFF.